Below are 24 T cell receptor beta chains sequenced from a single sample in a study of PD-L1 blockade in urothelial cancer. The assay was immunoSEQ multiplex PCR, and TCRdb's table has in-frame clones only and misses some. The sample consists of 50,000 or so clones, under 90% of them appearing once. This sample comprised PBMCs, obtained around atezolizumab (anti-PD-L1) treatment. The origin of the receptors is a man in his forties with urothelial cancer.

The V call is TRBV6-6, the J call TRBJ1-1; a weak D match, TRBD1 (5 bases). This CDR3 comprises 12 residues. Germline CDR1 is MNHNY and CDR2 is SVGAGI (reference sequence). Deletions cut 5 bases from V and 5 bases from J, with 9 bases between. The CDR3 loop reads CASSPQGTEAFF. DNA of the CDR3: TGTGCCAGCAGTCCTCAGGGAACTGAAGCTTTCTTT.

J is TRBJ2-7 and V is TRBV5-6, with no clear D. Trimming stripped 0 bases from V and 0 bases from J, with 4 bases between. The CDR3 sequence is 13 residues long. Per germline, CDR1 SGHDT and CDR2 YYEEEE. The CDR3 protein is CASSLDTSYEQYF. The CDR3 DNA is TGTGCCAGCAGCTTGGACACCTCCTACGAGCAGTACTTC. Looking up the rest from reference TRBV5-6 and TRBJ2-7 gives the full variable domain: DAGVTQSPTHLIKTRGQQVTLRCSPKSGHDTVSWYQQALGQGPQFIFQYYEEEERQRGNFPDRFSGHQFPNYSSELNVNALLLGDSALYLCASSLDTSYEQYFGPGTRLTVT.

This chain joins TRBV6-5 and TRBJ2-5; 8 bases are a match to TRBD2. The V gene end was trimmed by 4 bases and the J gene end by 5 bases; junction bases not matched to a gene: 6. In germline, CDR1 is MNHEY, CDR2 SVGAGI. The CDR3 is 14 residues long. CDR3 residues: CASSSGLGGETQYF. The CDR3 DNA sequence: TGTGCCAGCAGTTCGGGACTAGGGGGGGAGACCCAGTACTTC.

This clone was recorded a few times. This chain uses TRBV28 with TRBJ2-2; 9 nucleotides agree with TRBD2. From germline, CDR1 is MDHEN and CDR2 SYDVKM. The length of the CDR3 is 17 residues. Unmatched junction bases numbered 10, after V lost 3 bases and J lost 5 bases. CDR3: CASSLWGPAGGTGELFF. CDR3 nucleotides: TGTGCCAGCAGTTTGTGGGGGCCAGCGGGAGGAACCGGGGAGCTGTTTTTT.

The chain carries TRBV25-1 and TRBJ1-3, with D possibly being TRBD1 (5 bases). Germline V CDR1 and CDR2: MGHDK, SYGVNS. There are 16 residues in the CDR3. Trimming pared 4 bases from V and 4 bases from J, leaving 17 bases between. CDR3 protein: CASSVMDGHRGNTIYF. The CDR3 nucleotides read TGTGCCAGCAGTGTGATGGACGGCCACAGGGGAAACACCATATATTTT.

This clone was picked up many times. CDR3 amino acids: CSARAGANTEAFF. In DNA, the CDR3 is TGCAGCGCCCGGGCAGGGGCGAACACTGAAGCTTTCTTT. The chain links TRBV29-1 to TRBJ1-1, with a tentative D call TRBD1 (6 bases). This CDR3 has 13 amino acids. The germline V gene has CDR1 SQVTM and CDR2 ANQGSEA. Deletions cut 7 bases from V and 1 base from J, with 13 bases between.

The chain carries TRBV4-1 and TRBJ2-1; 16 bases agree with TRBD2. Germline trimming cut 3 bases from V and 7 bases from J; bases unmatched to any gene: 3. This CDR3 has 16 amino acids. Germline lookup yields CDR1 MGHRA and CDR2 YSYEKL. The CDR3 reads CASSQGLAGGGNEQFF. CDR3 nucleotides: TGCGCCAGCAGCCAGGGACTAGCGGGAGGGGGTAATGAGCAGTTCTTC.

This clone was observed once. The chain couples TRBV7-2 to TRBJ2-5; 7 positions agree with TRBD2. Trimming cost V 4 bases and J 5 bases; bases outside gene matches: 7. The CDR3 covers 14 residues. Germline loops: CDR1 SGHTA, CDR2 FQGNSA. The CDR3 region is CASSSGLEVETQYF. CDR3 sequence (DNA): TGTGCCAGCAGCTCCGGACTAGAGGTTGAGACCCAGTACTTC. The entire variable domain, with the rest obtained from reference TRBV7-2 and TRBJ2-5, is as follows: GAGVSQSPSNKVTEKGKDVELRCDPISGHTALYWYRQSLGQGLEFLIYFQGNSAPDKSGLPSDRFSAERTGGSVSTLTIQRTQQEDSAVYLCASSSGLEVETQYFGPGTRLLVL.

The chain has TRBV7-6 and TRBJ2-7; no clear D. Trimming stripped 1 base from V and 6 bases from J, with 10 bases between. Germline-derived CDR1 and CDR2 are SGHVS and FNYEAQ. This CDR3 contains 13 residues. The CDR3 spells CASSLDPGLEQYF. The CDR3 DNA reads TGTGCCAGCAGCTTAGATCCGGGTCTCGAGCAGTACTTC.

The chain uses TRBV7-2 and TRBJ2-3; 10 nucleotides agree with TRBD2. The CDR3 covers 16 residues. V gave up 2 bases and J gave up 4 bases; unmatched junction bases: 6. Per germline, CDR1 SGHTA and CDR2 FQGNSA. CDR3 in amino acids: CASSLSGLAGADTQYF. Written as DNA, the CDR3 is TGTGCCAGCAGCTTATCTGGGCTAGCGGGAGCAGATACGCAGTATTTT.

CDR3 bases: TGTGCCAGCAGCTGGCTAGCGGGAGGTCGAGAGACCCAGTACTTC. Translated: CASSWLAGGRETQYF. V and J are TRBV11-1 and TRBJ2-5; TRBD2 matches 11 bases. This CDR3 has 15 residues. Germline V gene data show CDR1 as SGHAT and CDR2 as FQDESV (reference sequence). V shed 4 bases, J shed 4 bases, and the junction held 5 bases outside the gene matches.

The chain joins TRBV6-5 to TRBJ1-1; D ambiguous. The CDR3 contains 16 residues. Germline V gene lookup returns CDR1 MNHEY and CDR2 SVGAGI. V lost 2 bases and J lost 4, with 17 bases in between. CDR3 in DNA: TGTGCCAGCAGTTACACTTCAGGACTTAAGGGCACTGAAGCTTTCTTT. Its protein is CASSYTSGLKGTEAFF.

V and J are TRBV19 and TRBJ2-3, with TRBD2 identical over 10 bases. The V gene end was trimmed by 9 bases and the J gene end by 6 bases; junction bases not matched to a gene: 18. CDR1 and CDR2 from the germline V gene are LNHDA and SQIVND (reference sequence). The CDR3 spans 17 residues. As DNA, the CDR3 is TGTGCCAGCCGGAGGGTAGCGGGAGGCGAGTACTGGGATACGCAGTATTTT. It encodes CASRRVAGGEYWDTQYF.

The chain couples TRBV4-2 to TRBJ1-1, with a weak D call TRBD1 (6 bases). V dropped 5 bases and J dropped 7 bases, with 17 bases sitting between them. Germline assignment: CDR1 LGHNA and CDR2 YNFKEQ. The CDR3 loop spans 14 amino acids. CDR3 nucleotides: TGTGCCAGCAGCGAAGTTTCAGGGGTCGGTGAAGCTTTCTTT. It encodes CASSEVSGVGEAFF.

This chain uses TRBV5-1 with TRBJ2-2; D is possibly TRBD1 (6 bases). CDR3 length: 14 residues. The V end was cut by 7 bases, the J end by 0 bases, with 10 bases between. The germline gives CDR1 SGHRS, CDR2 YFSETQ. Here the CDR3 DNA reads TGCGCCAGCGGGGGCGGTTCGAACACCGGGGAGCTGTTTTTT. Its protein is CASGGGSNTGELFF.

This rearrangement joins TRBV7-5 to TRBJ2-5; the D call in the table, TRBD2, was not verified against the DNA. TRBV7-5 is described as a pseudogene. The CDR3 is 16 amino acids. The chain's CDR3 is CARTQLGLAVQETQYF. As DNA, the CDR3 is TGTGCCAGAACCCAATTGGGACTAGCGGTCCAAGAGACCCAGTACTTC.

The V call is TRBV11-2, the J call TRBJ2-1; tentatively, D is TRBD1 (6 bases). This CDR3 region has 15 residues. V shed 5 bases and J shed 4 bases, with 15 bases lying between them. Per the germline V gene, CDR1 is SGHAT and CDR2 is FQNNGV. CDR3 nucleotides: TGTGCCAGCAGCGCCCAAACGACAGGTTACAATGAGCAGTTCTTC. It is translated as CASSAQTTGYNEQFF.

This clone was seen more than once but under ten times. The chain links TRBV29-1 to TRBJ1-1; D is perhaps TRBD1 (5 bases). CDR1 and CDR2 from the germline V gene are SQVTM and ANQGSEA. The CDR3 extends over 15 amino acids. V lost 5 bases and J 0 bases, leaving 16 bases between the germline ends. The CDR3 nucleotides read TGCAGCGTTCTCTTAAGGCGGGGGATGAACACTGAAGCTTTCTTT. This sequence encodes CSVLLRRGMNTEAFF.

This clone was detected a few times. DNA for the CDR3: TGTGCCAGCAGTTACTCGAGGGTCGGAACCGGAAACACCATATATTTT. This sequence encodes CASSYSRVGTGNTIYF. This chain connects TRBV6-5 to TRBJ1-3; D remains unclear. Germline CDR1 reads MNHEY; CDR2 reads SVGAGI. The CDR3 is made up of 16 amino acids. V gave up 0 bases and J gave up 4 bases, with 13 bases separating them.

The CDR3 nucleotides are TGTGCCAGTGGGGAGAGAACGAACTATGGCTACACCTTC. As protein: CASGERTNYGYTF. The chain uses TRBV6-6 and TRBJ1-2; D unresolved. V was clipped by 9 bases and J by 2 bases, with 13 bases between them. This CDR3 is built from 13 residues. The V gene's germline CDR1 is MNHNY and CDR2 SVGAGI (reference sequence).

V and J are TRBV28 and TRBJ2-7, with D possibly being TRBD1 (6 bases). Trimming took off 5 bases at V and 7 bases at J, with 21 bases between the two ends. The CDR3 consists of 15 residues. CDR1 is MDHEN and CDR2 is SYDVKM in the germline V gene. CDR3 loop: CASSTGADRPSEQYF. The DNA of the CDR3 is TGTGCCAGCAGTACTGGGGCCGACAGGCCTTCAGAGCAGTACTTC.

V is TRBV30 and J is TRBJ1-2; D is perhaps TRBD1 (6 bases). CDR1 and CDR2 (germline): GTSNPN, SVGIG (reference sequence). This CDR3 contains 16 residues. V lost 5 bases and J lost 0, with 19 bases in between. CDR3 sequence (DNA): TGTGCCTGGCGGCTGACTCGGACAGTAGCTAACTATGGCTACACCTTC. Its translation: CAWRLTRTVANYGYTF.

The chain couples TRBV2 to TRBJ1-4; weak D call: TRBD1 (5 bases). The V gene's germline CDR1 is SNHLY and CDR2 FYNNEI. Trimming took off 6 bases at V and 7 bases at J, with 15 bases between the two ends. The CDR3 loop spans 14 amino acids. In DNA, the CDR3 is TGTGCCAGCAGCGAGCAGGGTATGAGTGAAAAACTGTTTTTT. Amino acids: CASSEQGMSEKLFF.

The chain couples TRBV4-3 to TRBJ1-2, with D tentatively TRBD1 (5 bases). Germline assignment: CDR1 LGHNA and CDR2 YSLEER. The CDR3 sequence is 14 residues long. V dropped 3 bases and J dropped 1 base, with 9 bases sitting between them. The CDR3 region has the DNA TGCGCCAGCAGCCAGGGGGGGGTTAACTATGGCTACACCTTC. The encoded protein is CASSQGGVNYGYTF.